This T cell receptor (beta chain) derives from a study of T cell responses to AZD1222 COVID-19 vaccine. General study results and limits: Repertoires were obtained only post-peak T cell response.

As for this clone: The antigen remains unidentified.

CDR3 length equals 14 residues. Germline loops: CDR1 SGHRS, CDR2 YFSETQ. After removal of 2 bases from V and 2 bases from J, the junction contained 1 base not matched to a gene. Produced via immunoSEQ multiplex PCR; TCRdb's table is partial and in-frame only. The table includes under 140,000 clones, roughly 92% detected once. This material consisted of peripheral blood, taken 28 days after the second AZD1222 dose. The clonotype was recovered from an adult who received the AZD1222 COVID-19 vaccine. The J gene is TRBJ2-3, the V gene TRBV5-1; TRBD2 aligns across 8 bases. The CDR3 sequence is CASSFSGDTDTQYF. CDR3 in DNA: TGCGCCAGCAGCTTTAGCGGGGACACAGATACGCAGTATTTT.